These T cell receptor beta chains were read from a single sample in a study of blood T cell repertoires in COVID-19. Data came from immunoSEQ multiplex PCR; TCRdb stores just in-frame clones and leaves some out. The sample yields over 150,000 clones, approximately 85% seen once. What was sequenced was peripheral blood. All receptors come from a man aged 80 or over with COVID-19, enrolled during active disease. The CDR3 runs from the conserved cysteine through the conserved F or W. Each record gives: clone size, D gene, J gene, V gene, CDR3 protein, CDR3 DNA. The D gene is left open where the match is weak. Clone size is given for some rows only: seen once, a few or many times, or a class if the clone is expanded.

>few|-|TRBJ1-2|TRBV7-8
CASSLKQGHNYGYTF
TGTGCCAGCAGCTTAAAACAGGGCCATAACTATGGCTACACCTTC
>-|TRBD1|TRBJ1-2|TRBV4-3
CASSETGGLGYTF
TGCGCCAGCAGCGAGACAGGGGGCCTTGGCTACACCTTC
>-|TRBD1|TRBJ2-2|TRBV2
CASNLDRGTGELFF
TGTGCCAGCAATCTCGACAGGGGCACCGGGGAGCTGTTTTTT
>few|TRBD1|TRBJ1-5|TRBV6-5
CASSPGQGENQPQHF
TGTGCCAGCAGCCCCGGACAGGGAGAGAATCAGCCCCAGCATTTT
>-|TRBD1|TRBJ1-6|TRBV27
CASSLWPPYDGQGGGYNSPLHF
TGTGCCAGCAGTTTATGGCCGCCCTACGATGGACAGGGAGGCGGGTATAATTCACCCCTCCACTTT
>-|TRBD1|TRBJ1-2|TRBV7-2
CASSWGDREDNYGYTF
TGTGCCAGCAGCTGGGGGGACAGGGAGGATAACTATGGCTACACCTTC
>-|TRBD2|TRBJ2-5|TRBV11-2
CASSYSGAGETQYF
TGTGCCAGCAGCTACAGCGGGGCCGGAGAGACCCAGTACTTC
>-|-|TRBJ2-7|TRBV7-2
CASSLQSRGSGYEQYF
TGTGCCAGCAGCTTACAGTCTCGAGGCTCGGGCTACGAGCAGTACTTC
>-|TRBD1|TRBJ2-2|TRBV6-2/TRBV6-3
CASSLAGGIGGELFF
TGTGCCAGCAGTTTGGCAGGGGGTATCGGCGGGGAGCTGTTTTTT
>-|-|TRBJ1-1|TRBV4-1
CASSQDHTQTVREAFF
TGCGCCAGCAGCCAAGATCATACACAGACGGTCCGGGAAGCTTTCTTT
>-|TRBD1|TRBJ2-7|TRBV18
CASTQDRALEQYF
TGTGCCAGCACGCAAGACAGGGCCCTCGAGCAGTACTTC
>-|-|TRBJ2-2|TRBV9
CASSPMSESAGELFF
TGTGCCAGCAGCCCGATGTCGGAGAGCGCCGGGGAGCTGTTTTTT
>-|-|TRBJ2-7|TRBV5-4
CASSLAGGAYEQYF
TGTGCCAGCAGCTTGGCTGGGGGGGCGTACGAGCAGTACTTC
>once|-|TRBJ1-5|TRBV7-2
CASSLTGNQPQHF
TGTGCCAGCAGCTTAACGGGAAATCAGCCCCAGCATTTT
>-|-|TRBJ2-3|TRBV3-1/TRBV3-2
CASSQDGRGKGIWGTDTQYF
TGTGCCAGCAGCCAAGATGGCAGGGGTAAGGGGATTTGGGGGACAGATACGCAGTATTTT
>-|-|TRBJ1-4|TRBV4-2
CASSLVRGYEKLFF
TGTGCCAGCAGCCTGGTAAGGGGATACGAAAAACTGTTTTTT
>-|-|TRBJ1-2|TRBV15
CATSRDTQGSYGYTF
TGTGCCACCAGCAGAGATACACAGGGATCCTATGGCTACACCTTC
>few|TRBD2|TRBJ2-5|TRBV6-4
CASSDSAGGGQETQYF
TGTGCCAGCAGTGACTCGGCGGGGGGAGGGCAAGAGACCCAGTACTTC
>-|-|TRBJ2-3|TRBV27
CASSQGIGTDTQYF
TGTGCCAGCAGTCAGGGTATAGGCACAGATACGCAGTATTTT
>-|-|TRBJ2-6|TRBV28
CASRQVHSGANVLTF
TGTGCCAGCAGGCAGGTCCACTCTGGGGCCAACGTCCTGACTTTC
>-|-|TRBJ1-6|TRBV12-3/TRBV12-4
CASRVRANSPLHF
TGTGCCAGCAGGGTCAGGGCTAATTCACCCCTCCACTTT
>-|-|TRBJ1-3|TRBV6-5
CASQTSSGNTIYF
TGTGCCAGCCAAACTAGCTCTGGAAACACCATATATTTT
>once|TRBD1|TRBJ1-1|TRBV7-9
CASSARTGDTEAFF
TGTGCCAGCAGCGCTCGGACAGGGGACACTGAAGCTTTCTTT
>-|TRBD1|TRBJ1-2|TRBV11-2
CASSRDPGGNYGYTF
TGTGCCAGCAGCCGAGACCCAGGGGGTAACTATGGCTACACCTTC
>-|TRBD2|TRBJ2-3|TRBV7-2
CASSANLAGGLTDTQYF
TGTGCCAGCAGCGCCAACCTAGCGGGGGGGCTCACAGATACGCAGTATTTT
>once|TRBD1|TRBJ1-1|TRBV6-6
CASSNPGQGLAFF
TGTGCCAGCAGTAATCCGGGACAGGGCTTAGCTTTCTTT
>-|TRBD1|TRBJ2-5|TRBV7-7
CASSLGGTGPQETQYF
TGTGCCAGCAGCTTAGGGGGGACAGGCCCCCAAGAGACCCAGTACTTC
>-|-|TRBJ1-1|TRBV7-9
CASSQLPGGPTSNTEAFF
TGTGCCAGCAGCCAATTACCGGGGGGGCCAACTTCGAACACTGAAGCTTTCTTT
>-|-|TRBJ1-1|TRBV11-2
CASSHSGYGNTEAFF
TGTGCCAGCAGCCATAGCGGGTACGGGAACACTGAAGCTTTCTTT
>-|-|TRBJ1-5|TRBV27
CASTSLGAGESNQPQHF
TGTGCCAGCACCTCTTTGGGGGCGGGGGAAAGCAATCAGCCCCAGCATTTT
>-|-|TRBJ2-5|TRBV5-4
CASTIGGDQETQYF
TGTGCCAGCACCATAGGCGGGGACCAAGAGACCCAGTACTTC
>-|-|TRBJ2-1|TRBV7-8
CASSPTGRGNEQFF
TGTGCCAGCAGCCCGACAGGGCGGGGCAATGAGCAGTTCTTC
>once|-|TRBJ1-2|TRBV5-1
CASSQNPGQTSNYGYTF
TGCGCCAGCAGCCAGAACCCCGGACAAACCTCTAACTATGGCTACACCTTC
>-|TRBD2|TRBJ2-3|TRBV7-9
CASSLALAGGADTQYF
TGTGCCAGCAGCTTAGCACTAGCGGGGGGGGCAGATACGCAGTATTTT